Listed here is a single T cell receptor beta chain. Its antigen is unknown. TCRdb reanalysed the 5' RACE reads using MiXCR and keeps one entry per CDR3 protein. Altogether hundreds of thousands of distinct CDR3 sequences are present, around 27% being singletons, with the ten largest covering about 14%. This sample was taken from a study of T-cell memory formation after mild COVID-19. The CDR3 has 14 residues. V gave up 1 base and J gave up 0 bases, with 8 bases separating them. Germline CDR1 reads SGHRS; CDR2 reads YFSETQ. Study-wide results and limits: Contracting CD4+ clones lay largely in CM and EM, with CD8+ ones residing in EMRA. Pre-infection memory contained some responding clones, which suggested that cross-reactive memory had joined.

The receptor was derived from an adult woman who had mild COVID-19 (a few samples of this study predate the infection). Cell type and time point are not known. The chain links TRBV5-1 to TRBJ2-7; a weak D match, TRBD2 (5 bases). Sequenced sample: PBMCs or a T cell subset sorted from them (not recorded which). For the CDR3, the DNA is TGCGCCAGCAGCTTGCCGGGGAGCTCCTACGAGCAGTACTTC. Translation: CASSLPGSSYEQYF.